This TCR beta chain was captured in a study of T cell responses to AZD1222 COVID-19 vaccine. Study-wide context: The analysis combined second doses at about 4 or about 12 weeks. Regarding the study as a whole: Of the AZD1222 recipients, only five to seven were seropositive at baseline. Spike-specific TCR depth and breadth grew after two AZD1222 doses.

The CDR3 has 15 residues. Germline V gives CDR1 MNHEY, CDR2 SVGAGI. V gave up 8 bases and J gave up 1 base; unmatched junction bases: 7. On this clone itself: Antigen specificity is unknown.

Libraries were prepared by immunoSEQ multiplex PCR; TCRdb keeps only in-frame clonotypes and omits some of them. The sample shows approximately 120,000 clones, 88% of them seen only once. This sequence joins TRBV6-5 and TRBJ1-1; the match to TRBD1 covers 10 bases. The input for sequencing was peripheral blood, taken on day 0 of AZD1222 vaccination. This TCR was recovered from an adult in good health. As DNA, the CDR3 is TGTGCCAGCTACATTGACAGGGGGCCGAACACTGAAGCTTTCTTT. This sequence encodes CASYIDRGPNTEAFF.